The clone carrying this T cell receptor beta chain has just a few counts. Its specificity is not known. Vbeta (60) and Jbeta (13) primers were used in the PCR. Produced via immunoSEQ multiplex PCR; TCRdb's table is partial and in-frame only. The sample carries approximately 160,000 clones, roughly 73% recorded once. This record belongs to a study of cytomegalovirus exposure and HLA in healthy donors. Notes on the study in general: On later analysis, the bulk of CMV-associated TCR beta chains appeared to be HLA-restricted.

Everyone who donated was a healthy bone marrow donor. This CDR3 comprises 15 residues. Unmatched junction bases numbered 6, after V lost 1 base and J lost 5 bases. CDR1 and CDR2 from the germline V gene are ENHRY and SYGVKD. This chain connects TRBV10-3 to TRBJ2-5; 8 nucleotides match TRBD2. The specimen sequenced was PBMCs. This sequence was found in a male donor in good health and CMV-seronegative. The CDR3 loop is CAISEFGTSGETQYF. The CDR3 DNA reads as TGTGCCATCAGTGAGTTTGGGACTAGTGGGGAGACCCAGTACTTC.